This record looks at one T cell receptor (beta chain) sequence and its context. The record originates from a study of blood T cell repertoires in COVID-19. For the study at large: The United States, Italy and Spain were the sources of the acute and convalescent COVID-19 samples. The cDNA or gDNA used as material had been derived from T cells, B-cell-depleted T cells, or PBMCs.

In the authors' workflow: It was from reference gene primer amplification that nucleated cell counts were estimated. The protocol was immunoSEQ multiplex PCR, while the TCRdb copy is restricted to in-frame clones and leaves out a portion. The D gene and trimming were derived from the DNA, and the V and J assignments and clone size from that table. Of around 95,000 clones listed, 80% to 95% are singletons. The TCR sequence derives from a man aged 45 to 65 with active COVID-19. The sample consisted of peripheral blood.

The CDR3 region is CASSLKGVAYGYTF. In DNA form, the CDR3 reads TGTGCCAGCAGCTTGAAGGGGGTAGCTTATGGCTACACCTTC. J is TRBJ1-2 and V is TRBV5-6; TRBD1 is a possible D gene (6 bases). CDR3 length: 14 amino acids. Trimming pared 1 base from V and 5 bases from J, leaving 12 bases between. CDR1 and CDR2 from the germline V gene are SGHDT and YYEEEE.